This is a list of T cell receptor beta chains from one sample in a study of blood T cell repertoires in COVID-19. Sequencing used immunoSEQ multiplex PCR; TCRdb keeps in-frame clones, though not all of them. This table holds roughly 290,000 clones, approximately 85% found once. Sequencing was carried out using peripheral blood. The receptors were sampled from a human donor with COVID-19, enrolled during active disease. The donor label of this sample is uncertain. Both conserved end residues are part of each CDR3. Each record gives: CDR3 protein, CDR3 DNA, clone size, D gene, J gene, V gene. D genes are given only for firm matches. Size values are once, few and many counts, or a class for expanded clones, and some rows have none.

CDR3: CAWRDRGQDQPQHF
DNA: TGTGCCTGGAGGGACAGGGGGCAAGATCAGCCCCAGCATTTT
size: .
D: TRBD1
J: TRBJ1-5
V: TRBV30

CDR3: CASSLSPSSGANVLTF
DNA: TGTGCCAGCAGCTTATCACCGAGCTCTGGGGCCAACGTCCTGACTTTC
size: .
D: .
J: TRBJ2-6
V: TRBV11-1

CDR3: CASSIAGQIYGYTF
DNA: TGTGCCAGTAGTATAGCGGGACAGATCTATGGCTACACCTTC
size: .
D: TRBD1
J: TRBJ1-2
V: TRBV19

CDR3: CASSLGPYNEQFF
DNA: TGTGCCAGCAGCTTGGGCCCGTACAATGAGCAGTTCTTC
size: .
D: .
J: TRBJ2-1
V: TRBV11-3

CDR3: CAISRDRGHEQYF
DNA: TGCGCCATCTCGCGAGACAGGGGCCACGAGCAGTACTTC
size: once
D: TRBD1
J: TRBJ2-7
V: TRBV10-2

CDR3: CASSSEGGETQYF
DNA: TGTGCCAGCAGTTCTGAGGGTGGTGAGACCCAGTACTTC
size: once
D: .
J: TRBJ2-5
V: TRBV6-5

CDR3: CASRTQGFSPSPLHF
DNA: TGTGCCAGCAGGACTCAGGGGTTTTCTCCTTCACCCCTCCACTTT
size: few
D: .
J: TRBJ1-6
V: TRBV28

CDR3: CASSYMTGQYQAFF
DNA: TGTGCCAGCAGCTACATGACAGGTCAATATCAAGCTTTCTTT
size: .
D: .
J: TRBJ1-1
V: TRBV11-2

CDR3: CASSLTTGDNNSPLHF
DNA: TGTGCCAGCTCACTGACGACAGGGGACAATAATTCACCCCTCCACTTT
size: .
D: TRBD1
J: TRBJ1-6
V: TRBV18

CDR3: CAITGSSGINTGELFF
DNA: TGTGCCATAACGGGTTCTAGCGGGATTAACACCGGGGAGCTGTTTTTT
size: .
D: TRBD2
J: TRBJ2-2
V: TRBV2

CDR3: CASSQQGANQPQHF
DNA: TGTGCCAGTAGTCAACAGGGGGCAAATCAGCCCCAGCATTTT
size: .
D: TRBD1
J: TRBJ1-5
V: TRBV19

CDR3: CASSPRRDSEEQFF
DNA: TGTGCCAGCTCACCCAGACGGGACAGCGAGGAGCAGTTCTTC
size: .
D: TRBD1
J: TRBJ2-1
V: TRBV18

CDR3: CASSELLGNTIYF
DNA: TGTGCCAGTAGTGAACTCCTTGGAAACACCATATATTTT
size: .
D: .
J: TRBJ1-3
V: TRBV19

CDR3: CASSLEGTHNEQFF
DNA: TGTGCCAGCAGCTTAGAGGGGACTCACAATGAGCAGTTCTTC
size: .
D: .
J: TRBJ2-1
V: TRBV11-2

CDR3: CASSYPQAGPQFF
DNA: TGTGCCAGCAGCTACCCCCAAGCGGGACCACAGTTCTTC
size: .
D: TRBD2
J: TRBJ2-1
V: TRBV7-2

CDR3: CASSQGLSGKEETQYF
DNA: TGTGCCAGCAGCCAAGGTCTGAGCGGGAAAGAAGAGACCCAGTACTTC
size: .
D: TRBD2
J: TRBJ2-5
V: TRBV14

CDR3: CASSDVAARTSYEQYF
DNA: TGTGCCAGCAGTGATGTAGCGGCACGGACCTCCTACGAGCAGTACTTC
size: .
D: .
J: TRBJ2-7
V: TRBV2

CDR3: CASSSGGYEQYF
DNA: TGTGCCAGCAGTTCTGGAGGCTACGAGCAGTACTTC
size: .
D: .
J: TRBJ2-7
V: TRBV6-5

CDR3: CSVGDTGGASGSSYEQYF
DNA: TGCAGCGTTGGGGACACAGGGGGAGCTAGCGGGAGCTCCTACGAGCAGTACTTC
size: .
D: TRBD2
J: TRBJ2-7
V: TRBV29-1

CDR3: CASSRTGTGGSGELFF
DNA: TGTGCCAGCAGCCGGACCGGGACAGGGGGGTCCGGGGAGCTGTTTTTT
size: .
D: TRBD1
J: TRBJ2-2
V: TRBV5-6

CDR3: CASSLGTVDEKLFF
DNA: TGTGCCAGCAGTTTAGGGACAGTTGATGAAAAACTGTTTTTT
size: .
D: TRBD1
J: TRBJ1-4
V: TRBV28

CDR3: CASSIKGLAGTGETQYF
DNA: TGTGCCAGCAGCATAAAGGGACTAGCGGGAACGGGGGAGACCCAGTACTTC
size: .
D: TRBD2
J: TRBJ2-5
V: TRBV11-2

CDR3: CASSPGGGIFETQYF
DNA: TGTGCCAGCAGCCCGGGGGGGGGCATTTTCGAGACCCAGTACTTC
size: once
D: TRBD2
J: TRBJ2-5
V: TRBV5-6

CDR3: CASSDRWDQPQHF
DNA: TGTGCCAGCAGTGACAGGTGGGATCAGCCCCAGCATTTT
size: .
D: .
J: TRBJ1-5
V: TRBV6-1

CDR3: CATSRDDKVNEKLFF
DNA: TGTGCCACCAGCAGGGATGACAAGGTTAATGAAAAACTGTTTTTT
size: .
D: .
J: TRBJ1-4
V: TRBV15

CDR3: CSVGSAGRSTEAFF
DNA: TGCAGCGTTGGGTCGGCAGGGCGGAGCACTGAAGCTTTCTTT
size: once
D: .
J: TRBJ1-1
V: TRBV29-1

CDR3: CASSLAGQGPYEQYF
DNA: TGTGCCAGCAGCTTAGCGGGACAGGGGCCCTACGAGCAGTACTTC
size: .
D: TRBD1
J: TRBJ2-7
V: TRBV11-2

CDR3: CASSPSGGGFVGANVLTF
DNA: TGTGCCAGCAGTCCCTCGGGGGGTGGGTTTGTTGGGGCCAACGTCCTGACTTTC
size: once
D: TRBD2
J: TRBJ2-6
V: TRBV27

CDR3: CASSHGLVSEQYF
DNA: TGCGCCAGCAGTCATGGACTAGTCAGCGAGCAGTACTTC
size: .
D: TRBD2
J: TRBJ2-7
V: TRBV10-2

CDR3: CASSLGPASTEAFF
DNA: TGTGCCAGCAGCCTCGGTCCTGCCTCCACTGAAGCTTTCTTT
size: .
D: .
J: TRBJ1-1
V: TRBV14

CDR3: CASSVQGSGSYNEQFF
DNA: TGCGCCAGCAGCGTACAGGGATCGGGCTCCTACAATGAGCAGTTCTTC
size: .
D: .
J: TRBJ2-1
V: TRBV5-1

CDR3: CASNPDSPNQPQHF
DNA: TGTGCCAGCAACCCGGACAGCCCCAATCAGCCCCAGCATTTT
size: .
D: .
J: TRBJ1-5
V: TRBV6-2/TRBV6-3

CDR3: CASSSWTGDYSNQPQHF
DNA: TGTGCCAGCAGTTCTTGGACAGGGGATTATAGCAATCAGCCCCAGCATTTT
size: .
D: TRBD1
J: TRBJ1-5
V: TRBV28

CDR3: CASSPGRENYGYTF
DNA: TGTGCCAGCAGTCCGGGCCGGGAGAACTATGGCTACACCTTC
size: few
D: .
J: TRBJ1-2
V: TRBV28

CDR3: CASSIRLGQGYEQYF
DNA: TGTGCCAGTAGTATAAGGTTGGGGCAGGGGTATGAGCAGTACTTC
size: .
D: .
J: TRBJ2-7
V: TRBV19

CDR3: CASNPDGAMNTEAFF
DNA: TGCGCCAGCAACCCCGACGGAGCAATGAACACTGAAGCTTTCTTT
size: .
D: .
J: TRBJ1-1
V: TRBV5-1

CDR3: CATSRSPPGQGLYNEQFF
DNA: TGTGCCACCAGCAGATCCCCTCCGGGACAGGGGCTTTACAATGAGCAGTTCTTC
size: .
D: TRBD1
J: TRBJ2-1
V: TRBV15

CDR3: CASRWAGSSTDTQYF
DNA: TGTGCCAGTAGGTGGGCCGGTTCTAGCACAGATACGCAGTATTTT
size: .
D: .
J: TRBJ2-3
V: TRBV28